The source of this TCR beta chain is a study of blood T cell dynamics during melanoma immunotherapy. Time point of the sample: week 3, after first cycle of checkpoint inhibitor. This CDR3 has 14 residues. Germline V gene data show CDR1 as MNHNS and CDR2 as SASEGT. V was shortened by 1 base and J by 5 bases, with 11 bases between the two germline ends. Sequenced by immunoSEQ multiplex PCR; TCRdb stores in-frame clones only, minus some. The sample records thousands of clones, approximately 85% being singletons. The sequenced sample was blood, obtained from a patient treated with checkpoint blockade. The receptor comes from a human donor with melanoma. The V call is TRBV6-1, the J call TRBJ1-1, with a possible D match to TRBD1 (6 bases). CDR3 residues: CASSEGGGSTEAFF. CDR3 sequence (DNA): TGTGCCAGCAGTGAAGGAGGGGGTAGTACTGAAGCTTTCTTT.